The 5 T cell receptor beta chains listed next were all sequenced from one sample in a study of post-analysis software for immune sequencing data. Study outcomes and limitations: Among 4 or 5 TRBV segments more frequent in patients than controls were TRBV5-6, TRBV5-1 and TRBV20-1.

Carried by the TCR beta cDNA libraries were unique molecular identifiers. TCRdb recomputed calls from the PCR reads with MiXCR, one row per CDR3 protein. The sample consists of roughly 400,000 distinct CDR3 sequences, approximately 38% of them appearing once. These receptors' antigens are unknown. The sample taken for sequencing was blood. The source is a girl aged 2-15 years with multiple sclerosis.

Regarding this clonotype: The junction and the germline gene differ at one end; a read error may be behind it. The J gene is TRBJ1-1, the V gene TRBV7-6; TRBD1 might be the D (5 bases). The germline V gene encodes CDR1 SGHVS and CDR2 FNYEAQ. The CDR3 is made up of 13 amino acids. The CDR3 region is CAGSYTGNTEAFF. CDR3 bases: TGTGCCGGCAGTTATACAGGGAACACTGAAGCTTTCTTT. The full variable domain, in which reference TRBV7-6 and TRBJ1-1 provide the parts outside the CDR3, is GAGVSQSPRYKVTKRGQDVALRCDPISGHVSLYWYRQALGQGPEFLTYFNYEAQQDKSGLPNDRFSAERPEGSISTLTIQRTEQRDSAMYRCAGSYTGNTEAFFGQGTRLTVV.

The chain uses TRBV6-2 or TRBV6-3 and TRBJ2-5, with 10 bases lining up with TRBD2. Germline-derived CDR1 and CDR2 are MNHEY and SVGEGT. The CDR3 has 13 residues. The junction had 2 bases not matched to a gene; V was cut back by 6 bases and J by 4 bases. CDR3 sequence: CASRSSGRETQYF. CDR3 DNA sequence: TGTGCCAGCAGGTCTAGCGGGAGAGAGACCCAGTACTTC.

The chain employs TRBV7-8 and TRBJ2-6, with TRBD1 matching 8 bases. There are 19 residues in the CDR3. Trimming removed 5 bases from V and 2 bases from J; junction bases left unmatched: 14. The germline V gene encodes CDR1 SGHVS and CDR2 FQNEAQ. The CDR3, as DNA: TGTGCCAGCAGCACCCATGTGTTTCTACAGGGGGCTGGGGCCAACGTCCTGACTTTC. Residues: CASSTHVFLQGAGANVLTF.

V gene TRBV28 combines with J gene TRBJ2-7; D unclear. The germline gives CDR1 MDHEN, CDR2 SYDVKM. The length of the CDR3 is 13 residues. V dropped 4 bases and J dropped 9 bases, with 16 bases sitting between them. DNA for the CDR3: TGTGCCAGCAGTTCCCCGGGTCACATAGGGCAGTACTTC. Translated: CASSSPGHIGQYF. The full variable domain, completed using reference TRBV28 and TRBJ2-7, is DVKVTQSSRYLVKRTGEKVFLECVQDMDHENMFWYRQDPGLGLRLIYFSYDVKMKEKGDIPEGYSVSREKKERFSLILESASTNQTSMYLCASSSPGHIGQYFGPGTRLTVT.

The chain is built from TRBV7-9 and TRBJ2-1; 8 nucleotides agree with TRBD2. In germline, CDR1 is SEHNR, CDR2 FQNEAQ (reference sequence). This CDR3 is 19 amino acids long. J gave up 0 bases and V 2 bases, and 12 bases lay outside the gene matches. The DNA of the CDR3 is TGTGCCAGCAGCTTATTGGCTAGCGGGTACACCAGCTCCTACAATGAGCAGTTCTTC. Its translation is CASSLLASGYTSSYNEQFF. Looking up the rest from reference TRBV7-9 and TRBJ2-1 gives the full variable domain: DTGVSQNPRHKITKRGQNVTFRCDPISEHNRLYWYRQTLGQGPEFLTYFQNEAQLEKSRLLSDRFSAERPKGSFSTLEIQRTEQGDSAMYLCASSLLASGYTSSYNEQFFGPGTRLTVL.